This paragraph covers one T cell receptor (beta chain) sequence. The record originates from a study of identical twins. The germline V gene encodes CDR1 DFQATT and CDR2 SNEGSKA (reference sequence). The CDR3 has 16 residues. V was cut by 5 bases and J by 0 bases, with 19 bases left in between. TCRdb re-called the 5' RACE reads through MiXCR, storing one row per CDR3 protein. The repertoire holds some 1,600,000 distinct CDR3 sequences, with more than 30% as singletons. Sequencing used cord blood. The clonotype originates from a newborn girl in good health. The chain couples TRBV20-1 to TRBJ1-1; tentative D call: TRBD1 (6 bases). In DNA form, the CDR3 reads TGCAGTGCTCTCCGACAGGCTCCAAGCGTGAACACTGAAGCTTTCTTT. It is translated as CSALRQAPSVNTEAFF.